This TCR beta chain appears in the sequencing data of a study of T cell responses to AZD1222 COVID-19 vaccine. Assay used: immunoSEQ multiplex PCR; TCRdb lists only in-frame clones, some missing. The table includes over 150,000 clones, over 85% detected once. The CDR3 sequence is 14 residues long. From germline, CDR1 is SGHNT and CDR2 YYREEE (reference sequence). V was trimmed by 3 bases and J by 3 bases, leaving 12 bases between them. About this clone: Its specificity is unknown.

Notes on the study in general: Seropositivity was recorded at baseline in only 6 or 7 AZD1222 recipients. The CD4 TCRs associated with vaccination extended across spike and predominated at 160-218 and 743-854. The sample set comprised mostly white British donors with more females, and clonal diversity was possibly underestimated. In the spike-specific TCR repertoire, nearly half reportedly target unmutated variant regions.

The TCR sequence derives from an adult in good health. The sample was peripheral blood, taken on day 0 of AZD1222 vaccination. The V and J genes are TRBV5-4 and TRBJ2-5; perhaps TRBD2 as D (5 bases). The CDR3: CASSWEDSEETQYF. The CDR3 nucleotides read TGTGCCAGCAGCTGGGAAGATAGCGAAGAGACCCAGTACTTC.